The 20 T cell receptor beta chains listed next were all sequenced from one sample in a study of somatic mutations in cytotoxic T cells in rheumatoid arthritis. Profiling relied on immunoSEQ multiplex PCR, and the TCRdb table lists in-frame clones only, not all of them. The repertoire consists of 3,500 to 4,500 clones, with roughly 72% occurring once and the leading ten covering roughly 25%. Input material: CD8+ T cells sorted from blood. The receptors shown here come from an adult with rheumatoid arthritis.

This clone has only one observation. This rearrangement joins TRBV9 to TRBJ2-3; D is ambiguous. The CDR3 sequence is 14 residues long. Between the trimmed V and J ends, which lost 0 bases and 6 bases, there was a span of 11 bases. The germline CDR1 and CDR2 sequences are SGDLS and YYNGEE. The CDR3: CASSVEMVDDTQYF. The CDR3 nucleotides read TGTGCCAGCAGCGTAGAGATGGTGGATGATACGCAGTATTTT.

The rearrangement links TRBV7-6 to TRBJ2-7, with TRBD2 matching 7 bases. The CDR3 sequence is 14 residues long. Unmatched junction bases numbered 2, after V lost 1 base and J lost 2 bases. The germline V gene has CDR1 SGHVS and CDR2 FNYEAQ. This CDR3 is CASSLGEGTYEQYF. CDR3 nucleotide sequence: TGTGCCAGCAGCTTAGGGGAGGGTACCTACGAGCAGTACTTC.

The V and J genes are TRBV5-1 and TRBJ2-1; 8 positions agree with TRBD1. CDR1 is SGHRS and CDR2 is YFSETQ in the germline V gene. The length of the CDR3 is 16 residues. Germline trimming cut 4 bases from V and 4 bases from J; bases unmatched to any gene: 10. CDR3: CASSTGQGQGYNEQFF. The CDR3 DNA follows: TGCGCCAGCAGCACTGGACAGGGTCAAGGGTACAATGAGCAGTTCTTC. The full variable domain, completed using reference TRBV5-1 and TRBJ2-1, is KAGVTQTPRYLIKTRGQQVTLSCSPISGHRSVSWYQQTPGQGLQFLFEYFSETQRNKGNFPGRFSGRQFSNSRSEMNVSTLELGDSALYLCASSTGQGQGYNEQFFGPGTRLTVL.

V usage is TRBV4-1 and J usage is TRBJ2-1; 11 positions match TRBD1. V was clipped by 5 bases and J by 6 bases; unmatched bases: 6. Germline V lookup: CDR1 MGHRA, CDR2 YSYEKL. The CDR3 is made up of 15 amino acids. In nucleotides, the CDR3 is TGCGCCAGCAGCTCTCGGGACAGGGGGGGCAATGAGCAGTTCTTC. Its protein is CASSSRDRGGNEQFF.

Regarding this clone: The junction shows a germline mismatch at one end, possibly a read error. This chain links TRBV7-6 with TRBJ1-4; D is unclear. The germline V gene encodes CDR1 SGHVS and CDR2 FNYEAQ. The CDR3 is made up of 16 amino acids. The DNA for the CDR3 is TGTGCCAACAGCTTAGCGCCTGGGACAACTAATGAAAAACTGTTTTTT. Amino acids: CANSLAPGTTNEKLFF.

This clone was detected a few times. The V and J genes are TRBV9 and TRBJ1-2; TRBD1 might be the D (6 bases). Trimming took 2 bases from V and 7 from J, leaving 12 bases between them. The CDR3 spans 13 residues. CDR1 SGDLS and CDR2 YYNGEE come from the germline V gene. The CDR3 spells CASSVGGLTGYTF. CDR3 DNA sequence: TGTGCCAGCAGCGTGGGGGGCTTGACTGGCTACACCTTC.

The V call is TRBV7-3, the J call TRBJ2-1, with a possible D match to TRBD2 (5 bases). The CDR3 extends over 12 amino acids. Germline loops: CDR1 SGHTA, CDR2 FQGTGA. Trimming removed 5 bases at V and 6 bases at J, with 8 bases between. Here the CDR3 reads CASSRGFNEQFF. Written as DNA, the CDR3 is TGTGCCAGCAGCCGAGGGTTCAATGAGCAGTTCTTC.

This clone was detected only a few times. The gene calls are TRBV7-9 and TRBJ1-5; TRBD1 matches 8 bases. The CDR3 sequence is 14 residues long. CDR1 is SEHNR, CDR2 FQNEAQ, per germline (reference sequence). V shed 5 bases and J 5 bases; nucleotides not matched to a gene: 5. The CDR3 nucleotides read TGTGCCAGCAGCCCAGGGGGCAGGGATCAGCCCCAGCATTTT. It yields the protein CASSPGGRDQPQHF.

This clone was detected only a few times. V and J are TRBV2 and TRBJ1-6, with 7 nucleotides matching TRBD1. Germline CDR1 reads SNHLY; CDR2 reads FYNNEI. This CDR3 is 14 amino acids long. Losses at the gene ends were 2 bases for V and 7 bases for J; bases not matched to a gene: 2. This CDR3 reads CASSENRGNSPLHF. The CDR3 coding sequence is TGTGCCAGCAGTGAAAACAGGGGAAATTCACCCCTCCACTTT.

The chain links TRBV9 to TRBJ2-2; 13 bases are a match to TRBD2. The CDR3 is made up of 17 amino acids. Trimming at V came to 3 bases and at J to 0 bases, leaving 2 bases not matched to a gene. Germline V CDR1 and CDR2: SGDLS, YYNGEE. Here the CDR3 reads CASSGGLAGPNTGELFF. The CDR3 bases are TGTGCCAGCAGCGGGGGACTAGCGGGACCGAACACCGGGGAGCTGTTTTTT.

By share, this clone ranks as large (0.1 to 1%). The J gene is TRBJ1-2, the V gene TRBV19; D is undetermined. The V gene's germline CDR1 is LNHDA and CDR2 SQIVND (reference sequence). The CDR3 spans 10 residues. V lost 10 bases and J 4 bases, leaving 7 bases between the germline ends. In DNA, the CDR3 is TGTGCCACCGAGGGCTATGGCTACACCTTC. Translated: CATEGYGYTF.

The chain is built from TRBV5-1 and TRBJ2-3; 9 bases match TRBD1. The V segment lost 3 bases and the J segment 5 bases; nucleotides outside the gene matches: 10. Germline CDR1 SGHRS, CDR2 YFSETQ. The CDR3 is made up of 16 amino acids. CDR3 DNA: TGCGCCAGCAGCTGGTCGGACAGGGGTAGAGGAGATACGCAGTATTTT. Protein: CASSWSDRGRGDTQYF. Drawing the rest from reference TRBV5-1 and TRBJ2-3, the complete variable domain is KAGVTQTPRYLIKTRGQQVTLSCSPISGHRSVSWYQQTPGQGLQFLFEYFSETQRNKGNFPGRFSGRQFSNSRSEMNVSTLELGDSALYLCASSWSDRGRGDTQYFGPGTRLTVL.

The CDR3 sequence is CASVGQGAGDEQFF. In DNA form, the CDR3 reads TGTGCCAGCGTGGGACAGGGGGCGGGCGATGAGCAGTTCTTC. J is TRBJ2-1 and V is TRBV2; 12 nucleotides match TRBD1. CDR3 length: 14 amino acids. The germline CDR1 and CDR2 sequences are SNHLY and FYNNEI. Trimming removed 8 bases from V and 8 bases from J; junction bases left unmatched: 7.

This clone has only a few counts. This same CDR3 is encoded by further DNA sequences in the sample. The rearrangement joins TRBV4-3 to TRBJ2-1, with 13 bases fitting TRBD2. There are 21 residues in the CDR3. V trimming: 4 bases; J trimming: 9 bases; junction bases outside the gene matches: 24. Germline V gene data show CDR1 as LGHNA and CDR2 as YSLEER. The CDR3 DNA reads TGCGCCAGCAGCCTCTTCAGTGGGGCAGGACTAGCGGGAGACCCTTCCAGTGAGCAGTTCTTC. Its protein is CASSLFSGAGLAGDPSSEQFF.

This chain joins TRBV9 and TRBJ1-2, with TRBD1 as a possible D gene (6 bases). V dropped 0 bases and J dropped 3 bases, with 18 bases sitting between them. The CDR3 totals 17 residues. Per the germline V gene, CDR1 is SGDLS and CDR2 is YYNGEE. The CDR3 is CASSVAEQGTKYYGYTF. The DNA for the CDR3 is TGTGCCAGCAGCGTAGCTGAACAGGGAACTAAGTACTATGGCTACACCTTC.

The chain joins TRBV7-9 to TRBJ2-7; maybe TRBD2 (7 bases). Germline V gene sequence: CDR1 SEHNR, CDR2 FQNEAQ (reference sequence). Trimming took 4 bases from V and 0 from J, leaving 16 bases between them. CDR3 size: 16 residues. The CDR3 DNA sequence: TGTGCCAGCAGCTCAGGGTCGGGGGGCGGCTCCTACGAGCAGTACTTC. Translation gives CASSSGSGGGSYEQYF.

The rearrangement links TRBV7-9 to TRBJ1-5, with a possible D match to TRBD1 (5 bases). The CDR3 length is 14 residues. Germline V CDR1 and CDR2: SEHNR, FQNEAQ (reference sequence). With 5 bases removed from V and 4 bases from J, the gap between germline ends came to 12 bases. DNA of the CDR3: TGTGCCAGCAGCCCGTGGGGGTGGAATCAGCCCCAGCATTTT. Its translation is CASSPWGWNQPQHF.

The chain is built from TRBV27 and TRBJ2-1; 8 nucleotides align to TRBD2. The junction had 8 bases not matched to a gene; V was cut back by 3 bases and J by 10 bases. The CDR3 is made up of 14 amino acids. The germline CDR1 and CDR2 sequences are MNHEY and SMNVEV (reference sequence). DNA of the CDR3: TGTGCCAGCAGTTTTGGGCCCGGGACTAGGGAGCAGTTCTTC. It yields the protein CASSFGPGTREQFF.

The table lists this clone with a few counts. The J gene is TRBJ1-2, the V gene TRBV29-1; 9 bases line up with TRBD1. The trim removed 8 bases at V and 3 bases at J, leaving 16 bases unmatched. The germline V gene encodes CDR1 SQVTM and CDR2 ANQGSEA. The CDR3 has 16 residues. The CDR3 here is CSTTPEGQGGDYGYTF. The CDR3 nucleotides read TGCAGCACCACTCCGGAGGGACAGGGCGGTGACTATGGCTACACCTTC.

This rearrangement joins TRBV7-9 to TRBJ1-2; D is possibly TRBD1 (5 bases). Trimming removed 5 bases from V and 4 bases from J, with 14 bases in between. Germline values: CDR1 SEHNR, CDR2 FQNEAQ (reference sequence). CDR3 length: 14 residues. Here the CDR3 DNA reads TGTGCCAGCAGCCGATACGGGGGTGGCTATGGCTACACCTTC. It encodes CASSRYGGGYGYTF.